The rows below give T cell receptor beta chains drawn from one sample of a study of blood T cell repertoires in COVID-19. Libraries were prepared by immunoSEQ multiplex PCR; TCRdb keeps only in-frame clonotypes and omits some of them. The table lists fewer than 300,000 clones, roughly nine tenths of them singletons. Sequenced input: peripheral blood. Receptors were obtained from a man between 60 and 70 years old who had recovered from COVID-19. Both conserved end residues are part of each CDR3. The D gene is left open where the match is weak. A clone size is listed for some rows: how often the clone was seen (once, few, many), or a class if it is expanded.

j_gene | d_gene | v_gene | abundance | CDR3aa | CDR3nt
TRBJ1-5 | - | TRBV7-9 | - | CASSLSPGSFGGGNQPQHF | TGTGCCAGCAGCTTAAGCCCCGGGTCCTTTGGGGGCGGCAATCAGCCCCAGCATTTT
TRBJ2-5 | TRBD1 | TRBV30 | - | CAWSAGTGKRGETQYF | TGTGCCTGGAGTGCTGGGACAGGGAAAAGGGGAGAGACCCAGTACTTC
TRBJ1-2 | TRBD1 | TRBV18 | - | CASSPSTRTGGHGYTF | TGTGCCAGCTCACCATCCACGAGGACAGGGGGGCATGGCTACACCTTC
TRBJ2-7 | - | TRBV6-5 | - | CASTEDYEQYF | TGTGCCAGCACGGAGGACTACGAGCAGTACTTC
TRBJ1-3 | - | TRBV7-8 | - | CASSLGLGANTIYF | TGTGCCAGCAGCTTAGGGTTAGGGGCGAACACCATATATTTT
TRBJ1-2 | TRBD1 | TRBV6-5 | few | CASSYLDRGQGYTF | TGTGCCAGCAGTTACTTGGACAGGGGGCAGGGCTACACCTTC
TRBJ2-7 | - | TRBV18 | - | CASSPYQGPSEQYF | TGTGCCAGCTCACCATACCAGGGCCCATCCGAGCAGTACTTC
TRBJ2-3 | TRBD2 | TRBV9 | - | CASSADGTSGGADTQYF | TGTGCCAGCAGCGCCGACGGGACTAGCGGGGGGGCAGATACGCAGTATTTT
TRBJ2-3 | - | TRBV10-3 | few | CAISGGTRTDTQYF | TGTGCCATCAGTGGAGGGACACGCACAGATACGCAGTATTTT
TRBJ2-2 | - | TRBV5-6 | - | CASSFRQRTGELFF | TGTGCCAGCAGCTTTCGCCAGCGGACCGGGGAGCTGTTTTTT
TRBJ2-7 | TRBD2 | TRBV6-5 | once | CASSWGLAGGSYEQYF | TGTGCCAGCAGTTGGGGACTAGCGGGGGGTTCCTACGAGCAGTACTTC
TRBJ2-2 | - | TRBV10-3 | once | CAISEGGVGSPGELFF | TGTGCCATCAGTGAGGGCGGGGTCGGCTCTCCCGGGGAGCTGTTTTTT
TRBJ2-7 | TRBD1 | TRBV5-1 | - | CASSLEGQGALSYEQYF | TGCGCCAGCAGCTTGGAGGGACAGGGGGCTCTTTCCTACGAGCAGTACTTC
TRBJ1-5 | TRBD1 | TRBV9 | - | CASSGGTGGQPQHF | TGTGCCAGCAGTGGCGGGACAGGGGGTCAGCCCCAGCATTTT
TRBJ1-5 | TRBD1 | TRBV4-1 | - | CASSQVRPTGGGQPQHF | TGCGCCAGCAGCCAAGTCCGCCCGACAGGGGGCGGTCAGCCCCAGCATTTT
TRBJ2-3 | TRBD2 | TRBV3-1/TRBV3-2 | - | CASSQLLAGTIGTADTQYF | TGTGCCAGCAGCCAATTACTAGCGGGGACTATCGGGACGGCAGATACGCAGTATTTT
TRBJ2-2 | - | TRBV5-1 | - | CASSGPSGSTGELFF | TGCGCCAGCAGCGGTCCTTCAGGGTCCACCGGGGAGCTGTTTTTT
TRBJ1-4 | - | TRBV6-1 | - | CASSETIDEKLFF | TGTGCCAGCAGTGAGACAATCGATGAAAAACTGTTTTTT
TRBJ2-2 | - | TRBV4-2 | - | CASSQEPRGNTGELFF | TGTGCCAGCAGCCAAGAGCCGCGGGGGAACACCGGGGAGCTGTTTTTT
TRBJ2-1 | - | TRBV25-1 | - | CASSEYSPVSNEQFF | TGTGCCAGCAGTGAATATTCCCCGGTTTCCAATGAGCAGTTCTTC
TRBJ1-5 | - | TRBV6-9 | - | CASSYTQRRRNQPQHF | TGTGCCAGCAGTTATACCCAGCGACGTCGAAATCAGCCCCAGCATTTT
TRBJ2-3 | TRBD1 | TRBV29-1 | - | CSVEAPDRGTDTQYF | TGCAGCGTTGAAGCCCCGGACAGGGGCACAGATACGCAGTATTTT
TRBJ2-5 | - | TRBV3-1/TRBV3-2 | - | CASSPGASQETQYF | TGTGCCAGCAGCCCAGGGGCCTCACAAGAGACCCAGTACTTC
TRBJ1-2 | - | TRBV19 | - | CASFGGYGYTF | TGTGCCAGTTTCGGGGGCTATGGCTACACCTTC